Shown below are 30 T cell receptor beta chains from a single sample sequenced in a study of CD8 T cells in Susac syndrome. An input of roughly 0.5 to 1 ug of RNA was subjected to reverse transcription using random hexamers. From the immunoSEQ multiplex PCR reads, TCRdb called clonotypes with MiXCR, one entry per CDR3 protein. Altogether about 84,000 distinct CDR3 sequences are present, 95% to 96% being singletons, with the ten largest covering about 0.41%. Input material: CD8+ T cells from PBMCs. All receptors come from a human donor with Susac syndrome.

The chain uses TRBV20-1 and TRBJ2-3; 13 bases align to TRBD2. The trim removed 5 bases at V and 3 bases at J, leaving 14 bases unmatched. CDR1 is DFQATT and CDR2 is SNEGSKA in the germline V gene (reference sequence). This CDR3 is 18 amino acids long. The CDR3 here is CSARTSGSSSWGTDTQYF. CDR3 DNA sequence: TGCAGTGCTCGGACTAGCGGGAGTTCCTCGTGGGGGACAGATACGCAGTATTTT.

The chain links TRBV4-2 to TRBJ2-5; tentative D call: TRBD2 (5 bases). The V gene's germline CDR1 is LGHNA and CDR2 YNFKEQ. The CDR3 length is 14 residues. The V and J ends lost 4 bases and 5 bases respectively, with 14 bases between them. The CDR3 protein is CASSLTGNFETQYF. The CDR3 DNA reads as TGTGCCAGCAGCCTTACCGGGAATTTCGAGACCCAGTACTTC.

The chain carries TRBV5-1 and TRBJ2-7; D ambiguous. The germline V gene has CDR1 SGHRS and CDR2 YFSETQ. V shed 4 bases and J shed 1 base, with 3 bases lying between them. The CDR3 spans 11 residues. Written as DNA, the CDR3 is TGCGCCAGCAGCGGATCCTACGAGCAGTACTTC. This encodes CASSGSYEQYF. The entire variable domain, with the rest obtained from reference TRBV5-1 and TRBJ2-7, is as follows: KAGVTQTPRYLIKTRGQQVTLSCSPISGHRSVSWYQQTPGQGLQFLFEYFSETQRNKGNFPGRFSGRQFSNSRSEMNVSTLELGDSALYLCASSGSYEQYFGPGTRLTVT.

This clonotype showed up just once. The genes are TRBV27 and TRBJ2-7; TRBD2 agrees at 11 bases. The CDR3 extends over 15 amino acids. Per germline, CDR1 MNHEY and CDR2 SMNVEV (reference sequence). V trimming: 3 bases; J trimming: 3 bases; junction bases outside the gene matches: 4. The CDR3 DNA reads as TGTGCCAGCAGTTTGTTAGCGGGGGGGCTCTACGAGCAGTACGTC. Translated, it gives CASSLLAGGLYEQYV.

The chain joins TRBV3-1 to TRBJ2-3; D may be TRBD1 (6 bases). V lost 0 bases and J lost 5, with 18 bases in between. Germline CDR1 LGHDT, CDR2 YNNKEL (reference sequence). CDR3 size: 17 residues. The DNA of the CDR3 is TGTGCCAGCAGCCAAGAGGCCCGGGACAATGAACTAGATACGCAGTATTTT. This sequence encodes CASSQEARDNELDTQYF.

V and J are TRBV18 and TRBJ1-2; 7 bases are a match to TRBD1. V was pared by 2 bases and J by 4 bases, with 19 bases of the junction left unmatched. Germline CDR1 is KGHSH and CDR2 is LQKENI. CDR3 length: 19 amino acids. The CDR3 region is CASSPTPNFGQVALYGYTF. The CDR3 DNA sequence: TGTGCCAGCTCACCAACTCCGAACTTCGGACAGGTAGCCCTCTATGGCTACACCTTC.

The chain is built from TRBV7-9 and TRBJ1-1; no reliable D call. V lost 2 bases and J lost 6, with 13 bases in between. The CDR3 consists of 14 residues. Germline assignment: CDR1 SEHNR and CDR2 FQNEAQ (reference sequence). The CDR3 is CASSLPGVGAEAFF. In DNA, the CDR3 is TGTGCCAGCAGCTTACCCGGGGTAGGCGCTGAAGCTTTCTTT.

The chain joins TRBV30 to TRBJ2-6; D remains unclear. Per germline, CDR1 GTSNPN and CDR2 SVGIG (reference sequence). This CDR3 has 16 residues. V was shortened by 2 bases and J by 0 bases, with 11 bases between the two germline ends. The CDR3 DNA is TGTGCCTGGAGTACGCCTAGGGTCTCTGGGGCCAACGTCCTGACTTTC. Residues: CAWSTPRVSGANVLTF.

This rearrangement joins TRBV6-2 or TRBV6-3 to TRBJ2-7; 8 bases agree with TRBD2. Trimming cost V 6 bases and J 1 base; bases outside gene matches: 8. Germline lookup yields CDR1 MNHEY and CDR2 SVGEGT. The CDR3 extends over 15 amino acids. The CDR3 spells CASRYLPSGSYEQYF. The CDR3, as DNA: TGTGCCAGCAGATACCTACCTAGCGGGTCCTACGAGCAGTACTTC.

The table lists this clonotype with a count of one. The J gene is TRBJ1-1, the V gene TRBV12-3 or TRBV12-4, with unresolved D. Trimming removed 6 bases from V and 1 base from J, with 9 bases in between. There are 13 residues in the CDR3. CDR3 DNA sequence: TGTGCCAGCAGGCCCCAGGAGAACACTGAAGCTTTCTTT. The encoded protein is CASRPQENTEAFF.

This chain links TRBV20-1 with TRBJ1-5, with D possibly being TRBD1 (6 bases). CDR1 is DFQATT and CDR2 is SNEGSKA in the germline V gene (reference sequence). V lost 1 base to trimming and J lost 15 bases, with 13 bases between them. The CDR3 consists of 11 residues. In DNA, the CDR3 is TGCAGTGCTAGAGTCGGGGACATTAGGCATTTT. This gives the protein CSARVGDIRHF.

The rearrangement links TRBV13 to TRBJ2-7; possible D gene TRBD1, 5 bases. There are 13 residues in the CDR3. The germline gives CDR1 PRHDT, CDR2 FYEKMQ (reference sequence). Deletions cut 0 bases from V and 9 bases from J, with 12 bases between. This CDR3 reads CASSLGLRAGQYV. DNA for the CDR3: TGTGCCAGCAGCTTAGGACTCAGGGCAGGGCAGTACGTC.

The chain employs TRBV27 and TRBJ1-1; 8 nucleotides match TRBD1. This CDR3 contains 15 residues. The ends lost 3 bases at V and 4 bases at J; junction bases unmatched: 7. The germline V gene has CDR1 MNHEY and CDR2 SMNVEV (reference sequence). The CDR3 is CASSLLRTGGTEAFF. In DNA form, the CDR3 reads TGTGCCAGCAGTTTGTTGAGAACAGGGGGCACTGAAGCTTTCTTT.

This CDR3 reads CASNLGGKDIQYF. As DNA, the CDR3 is TGTGCCAGCAACTTAGGAGGGAAGGACATTCAGTACTTC. The V and J genes are TRBV9 and TRBJ2-4; TRBD2 is a possible D gene (6 bases). With 6 bases removed from V and 8 bases from J, the gap between germline ends came to 15 bases. Germline values: CDR1 SGDLS, CDR2 YYNGEE. The CDR3 contains 13 residues.

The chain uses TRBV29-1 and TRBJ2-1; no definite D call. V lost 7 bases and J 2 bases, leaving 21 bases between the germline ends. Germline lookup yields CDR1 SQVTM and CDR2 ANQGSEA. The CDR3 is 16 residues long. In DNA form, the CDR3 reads TGCAGCGCCGGGCCCCTATCCTTGGATCCCTACAATGAGCAGTTCTTC. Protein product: CSAGPLSLDPYNEQFF.

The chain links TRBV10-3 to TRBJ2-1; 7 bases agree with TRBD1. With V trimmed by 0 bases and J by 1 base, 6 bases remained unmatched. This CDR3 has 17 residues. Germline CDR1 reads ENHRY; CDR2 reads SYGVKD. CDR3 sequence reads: CAISESMAGGSYNEQFF. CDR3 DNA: TGTGCCATCAGTGAGTCGATGGCAGGGGGTTCCTACAATGAGCAGTTCTTC.

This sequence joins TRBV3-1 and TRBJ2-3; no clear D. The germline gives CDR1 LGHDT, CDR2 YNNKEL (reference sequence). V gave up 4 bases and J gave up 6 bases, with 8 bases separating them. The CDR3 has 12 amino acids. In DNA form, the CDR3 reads TGTGCCAGCAGCCCCAAGACTGATACGCAGTATTTT. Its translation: CASSPKTDTQYF.

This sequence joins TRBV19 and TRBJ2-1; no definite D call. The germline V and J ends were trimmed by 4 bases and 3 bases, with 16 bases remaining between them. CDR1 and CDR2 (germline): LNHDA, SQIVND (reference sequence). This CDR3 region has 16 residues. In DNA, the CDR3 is TGTGCCAGTAGTACCCAACTACCTCTGGGCTACAATGAGCAGTTCTTC. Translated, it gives CASSTQLPLGYNEQFF. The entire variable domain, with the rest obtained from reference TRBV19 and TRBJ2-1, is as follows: DGGITQSPKYLFRKEGQNVTLSCEQNLNHDAMYWYRQDPGQGLRLIYYSQIVNDFQKGDIAEGYSVSREKKESFPLTVTSAQKNPTAFYLCASSTQLPLGYNEQFFGPGTRLTVL.

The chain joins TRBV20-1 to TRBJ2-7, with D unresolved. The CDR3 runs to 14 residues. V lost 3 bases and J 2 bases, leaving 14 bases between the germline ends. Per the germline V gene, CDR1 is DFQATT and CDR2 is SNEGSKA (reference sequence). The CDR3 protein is CSASHLQETYEQYF. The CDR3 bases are TGCAGTGCTAGTCATCTTCAGGAGACCTACGAGCAGTACTTC.

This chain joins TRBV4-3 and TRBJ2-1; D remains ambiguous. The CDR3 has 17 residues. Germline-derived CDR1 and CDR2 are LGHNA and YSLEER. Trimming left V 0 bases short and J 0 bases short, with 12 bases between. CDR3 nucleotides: TGCGCCAGCAGCCAAGACTTCGCCCCCTACTCCTACAATGAGCAGTTCTTC. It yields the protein CASSQDFAPYSYNEQFF.

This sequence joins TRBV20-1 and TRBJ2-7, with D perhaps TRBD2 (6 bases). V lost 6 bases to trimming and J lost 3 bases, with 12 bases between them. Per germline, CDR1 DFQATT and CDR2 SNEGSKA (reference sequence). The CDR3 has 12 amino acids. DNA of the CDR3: TGCAGTGCCCGGGACTTCGACTACGAGCAGTACTTC. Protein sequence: CSARDFDYEQYF.

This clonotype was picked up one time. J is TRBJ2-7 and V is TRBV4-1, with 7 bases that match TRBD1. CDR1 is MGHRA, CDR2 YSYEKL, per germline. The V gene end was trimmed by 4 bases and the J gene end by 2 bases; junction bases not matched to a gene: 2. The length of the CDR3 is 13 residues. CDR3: CASSLGTAYEQYV. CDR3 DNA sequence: TGCGCCAGCAGCCTCGGGACAGCCTACGAGCAGTACGTC.

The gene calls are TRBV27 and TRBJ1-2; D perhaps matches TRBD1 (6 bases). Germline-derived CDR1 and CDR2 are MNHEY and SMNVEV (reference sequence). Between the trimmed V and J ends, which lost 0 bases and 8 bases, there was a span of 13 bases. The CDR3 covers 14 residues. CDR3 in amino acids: CASSLSVQGQGYTF. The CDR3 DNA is TGTGCCAGCAGTTTATCCGTGCAGGGGCAAGGCTACACCTTC.

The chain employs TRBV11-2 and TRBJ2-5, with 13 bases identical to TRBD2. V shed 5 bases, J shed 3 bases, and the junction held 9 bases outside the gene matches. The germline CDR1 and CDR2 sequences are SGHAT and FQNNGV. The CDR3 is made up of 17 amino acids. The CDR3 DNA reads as TGTGCCAGCAGCCTGGCTCCGGGACTAGCGGGAAAAGAGACCCAGTACTTC. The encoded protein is CASSLAPGLAGKETQYF.

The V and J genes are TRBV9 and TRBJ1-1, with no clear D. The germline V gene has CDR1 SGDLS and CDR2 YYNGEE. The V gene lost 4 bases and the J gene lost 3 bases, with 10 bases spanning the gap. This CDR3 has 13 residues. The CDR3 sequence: CASSQDPHTEAFF. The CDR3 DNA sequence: TGTGCCAGCAGCCAAGACCCCCACACTGAAGCTTTCTTT.

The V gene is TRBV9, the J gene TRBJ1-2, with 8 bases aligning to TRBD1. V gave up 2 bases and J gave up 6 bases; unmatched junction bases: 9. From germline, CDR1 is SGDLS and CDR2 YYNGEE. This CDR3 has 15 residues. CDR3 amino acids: CASSVNPGQENGYTF. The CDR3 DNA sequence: TGTGCCAGCAGCGTCAATCCGGGACAGGAAAATGGCTACACCTTC. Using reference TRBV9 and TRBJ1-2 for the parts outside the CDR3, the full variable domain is DSGVTQTPKHLITATGQRVTLRCSPRSGDLSVYWYQQSLDQGLQFLIQYYNGEERAKGNILERFSAQQFPDLHSELNLSSLELGDSALYFCASSVNPGQENGYTFGSGTRLTVV.

CDR3 nucleotides: TGTGCCAGCACGGGGGGATATCAGCCCCAGCATTTT. It codes for CASTGGYQPQHF. V is TRBV28 and J is TRBJ1-5, with D tentatively TRBD1 (5 bases). Trimming took off 7 bases at V and 5 bases at J, with 9 bases between the two ends. Germline CDR1 MDHEN, CDR2 SYDVKM. The CDR3 sequence is 12 residues long.

The CDR3 protein is CATSRVGGSSYNEQFF. CDR3 nucleotide sequence: TGTGCCACCAGCAGAGTCGGCGGGAGCTCCTACAATGAGCAGTTCTTC. This sequence joins TRBV15 and TRBJ2-1; 7 nucleotides line up with TRBD2. The CDR3 loop spans 16 amino acids. The germline gives CDR1 LNHNV, CDR2 YYDKDF (reference sequence). Losses at the gene ends were 1 base for V and 0 bases for J; bases not matched to a gene: 3.

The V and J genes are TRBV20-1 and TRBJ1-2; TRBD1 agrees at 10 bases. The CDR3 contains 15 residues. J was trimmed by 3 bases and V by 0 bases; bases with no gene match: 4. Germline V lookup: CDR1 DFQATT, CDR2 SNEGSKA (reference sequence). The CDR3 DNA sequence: TGCAGTGCTAGAGAAAAGGGACAGGGGTACTATGGCTACACCTTC. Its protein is CSAREKGQGYYGYTF.

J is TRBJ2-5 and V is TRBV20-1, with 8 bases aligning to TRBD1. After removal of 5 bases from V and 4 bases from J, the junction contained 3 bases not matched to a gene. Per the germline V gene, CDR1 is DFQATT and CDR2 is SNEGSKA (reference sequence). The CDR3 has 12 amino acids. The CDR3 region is CSADRGGETQYF. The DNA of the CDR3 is TGCAGTGCTGACAGGGGTGGAGAGACCCAGTACTTC.